The entry that follows covers one T cell receptor beta chain sequence. The CDR3 covers 17 residues. CDR1 and CDR2 from the germline V gene are LNHDA and SQIVND (reference sequence). The J segment lost 2 bases and the V segment lost 4 bases, leaving 12 bases of the junction unmatched. Sequencing used immunoSEQ multiplex PCR; TCRdb keeps in-frame clones, though not all of them. Counted here are about 800,000 clones, 90% to 98% occurring once; the ten biggest clones make up about 0.21%. CD45RO-negative, CCR7-positively selected cells formed the naive CD8 fraction, excluding terminally differentiated effector memory CD45RA+ cells. The sample is drawn from a study of shared clonotypes between healthy human individuals.

The sequenced sample consisted of naive CD8+ T cells sorted from blood. The source is a young man in good health. This chain connects TRBV19 to TRBJ2-7; TRBD1 aligns across 9 bases. CDR3 amino acids: CASSTLALGQGPYEQYF. In nucleotides, the CDR3 is TGTGCCAGTAGTACTCTCGCATTAGGACAGGGGCCCTACGAGCAGTACTTC.